What follows are 28 T cell receptor beta chains derived from one specimen sequenced in a study of brain T cells in children with intractable seizures. Sequenced by immunoSEQ multiplex PCR; TCRdb stores in-frame clones only, minus some. The sample shows 100,000 to 120,000 clones, approximately 94% of them seen only once. The source was peripheral blood, collected at surgery. The receptors come from a boy in the first two years of life with hemimegalencephaly and intractable seizures.

The chain recombines TRBV18 with TRBJ2-4; D possibly corresponds to TRBD1 (5 bases). The CDR3 runs to 17 residues. Germline V gene lookup returns CDR1 KGHSH and CDR2 LQKENI. V dropped 6 bases and J dropped 0 bases, with 18 bases sitting between them. For the CDR3, the DNA is TGTGCCAGCTCGGCAGCAGGGTCGTTCCTAGCCAAAAACATTCAGTACTTC. Translation gives CASSAAGSFLAKNIQYF.

The chain employs TRBV6-5 and TRBJ1-1; D possibly corresponds to TRBD1 (5 bases). The V end lost 7 bases, the J end lost 1 base, and 10 bases lay between the germline ends. CDR3 size: 13 residues. CDR1 is MNHEY, CDR2 SVGAGI, per germline. In DNA form, the CDR3 reads TGTGCCAGCACCAAGAGGGGGAACACTGAAGCTTTCTTT. It encodes CASTKRGNTEAFF.

The gene calls are TRBV6-2 or TRBV6-3 and TRBJ2-3; D is ambiguous. The CDR3 has 12 residues. With 6 bases removed from V and 6 bases from J, the gap between germline ends came to 10 bases. CDR1 is MNHEY, CDR2 SVGEGT, per germline. The CDR3 DNA reads as TGTGCCAGCAGCCTATCTGGGGATACGCAGTATTTT. It yields the protein CASSLSGDTQYF.

CDR3 sequence reads: CASSLRGVSYEQYF. Written as DNA, the CDR3 is TGCGCCAGCAGCTTGAGGGGGGTCTCCTACGAGCAGTACTTC. J is TRBJ2-7 and V is TRBV5-1; D is possibly TRBD1 or TRBD2 (6 bases each). This CDR3 is built from 14 residues. Looked up from germline, CDR1 is SGHRS and CDR2 is YFSETQ. Trimming cost V 1 base and J 0 bases, with 8 bases left between them. The entire variable domain, with the rest obtained from reference TRBV5-1 and TRBJ2-7, is as follows: KAGVTQTPRYLIKTRGQQVTLSCSPISGHRSVSWYQQTPGQGLQFLFEYFSETQRNKGNFPGRFSGRQFSNSRSEMNVSTLELGDSALYLCASSLRGVSYEQYFGPGTRLTVT.

J is TRBJ1-6 and V is TRBV5-6; D call uncertain. Germline assignment: CDR1 SGHDT and CDR2 YYEEEE. There are 17 residues in the CDR3. The ends were cut back, 0 bases at V and 7 bases at J, with 17 bases in the middle. CDR3 region: CASSLAGLLGRNSPLHF. In nucleotides, the CDR3 is TGTGCCAGCAGCTTGGCCGGTCTACTCGGCAGAAATTCACCCCTCCACTTT.

The chain recombines TRBV28 with TRBJ2-4; D gene unclear. CDR1 and CDR2 (germline): MDHEN, SYDVKM. CDR3 length: 15 amino acids. Trimming took 2 bases from V and 6 from J, leaving 14 bases between them. The DNA of the CDR3 is TGTGCCAGCAGTTTAAGGGCAGTTCCCGTAAACATTCAGTACTTC. Translated, it gives CASSLRAVPVNIQYF. The entire variable domain, with the rest obtained from reference TRBV28 and TRBJ2-4, is as follows: DVKVTQSSRYLVKRTGEKVFLECVQDMDHENMFWYRQDPGLGLRLIYFSYDVKMKEKGDIPEGYSVSREKKERFSLILESASTNQTSMYLCASSLRAVPVNIQYFGAGTRLSVL.

The rearrangement uses TRBV6-4 and TRBJ2-1, with 10 bases matching TRBD2. J lost 9 bases, V lost 2 bases, and 7 bases had no gene match. Germline values: CDR1 MRHNA, CDR2 SNTAGT. CDR3 length: 15 residues. This CDR3 reads CASSDEAGGVGEQFF. The DNA for the CDR3 is TGTGCCAGCAGTGACGAAGCGGGAGGGGTTGGTGAGCAGTTCTTC.

The J gene is TRBJ2-7, the V gene TRBV25-1; 8 bases are shared with TRBD1. This CDR3 has 14 amino acids. The V gene's germline CDR1 is MGHDK and CDR2 SYGVNS. V shed 1 base, J shed 5 bases, and the junction held 4 bases outside the gene matches. The CDR3: CASSESSRGHEQYF. In nucleotides, the CDR3 is TGTGCCAGCAGTGAATCGAGCAGGGGGCACGAGCAGTACTTC.

The chain recombines TRBV7-3 with TRBJ2-2; 7 nucleotides match TRBD1. Germline lookup yields CDR1 SGHTA and CDR2 FQGTGA. The CDR3 has 13 amino acids. Trimming took 3 bases from V and 5 from J; bases not matched to a gene: 0. This CDR3 is CASSLTGTGELFF. The CDR3 DNA sequence: TGTGCCAGCAGCTTGACAGGGACCGGGGAGCTGTTTTTT.

This chain connects TRBV29-1 to TRBJ2-5; 7 nucleotides align to TRBD1. The CDR3 sequence is 13 residues long. V gave up 7 bases and J gave up 1 base; unmatched junction bases: 6. Germline V gives CDR1 SQVTM, CDR2 ANQGSEA. The DNA of the CDR3 is TGCAGCGCGAACAGACAGGGCCAAGAGACCCAGTACTTC. It is translated as CSANRQGQETQYF.

This chain uses TRBV2 with TRBJ1-1, with TRBD1 identical over 11 bases. This CDR3 comprises 16 residues. Germline CDR1 SNHLY, CDR2 FYNNEI. Unmatched junction bases numbered 7, after V lost 3 bases and J lost 4 bases. The CDR3 DNA reads TGTGCCAGCAGTGACCGGACAGGGGGCGAAGGCACTGAAGCTTTCTTT. Translating gives CASSDRTGGEGTEAFF.

A word on this clone: The identical CDR3 is also encoded by other nucleotide sequences in the sample. The chain joins TRBV5-1 to TRBJ1-1; D is unresolved. Germline V CDR1 and CDR2: SGHRS, YFSETQ. The CDR3 is 14 amino acids. The germline V and J ends were trimmed by 0 bases and 1 base, with 7 bases remaining between them. CDR3 residues: CASSLETGNTEAFF. CDR3 DNA: TGCGCCAGCAGCTTGGAGACCGGGAACACTGAAGCTTTCTTT.

The gene calls are TRBV6-6 and TRBJ2-2, with D possibly matching TRBD2 (6 bases). V gave up 1 base and J gave up 5 bases, with 8 bases separating them. This CDR3 spans 14 amino acids. Germline loops: CDR1 MNHNY, CDR2 SVGAGI (reference sequence). The CDR3 sequence: CASSYYGGTGELFF. DNA of the CDR3: TGTGCCAGCAGTTACTACGGGGGAACCGGGGAGCTGTTTTTT.

This clone was picked up one time. This chain joins TRBV9 and TRBJ2-3; D not certain. Germline V gene lookup returns CDR1 SGDLS and CDR2 YYNGEE. Trimming removed 0 bases at V and 0 bases at J, with 14 bases between. CDR3 size: 17 residues. CDR3 amino acids: CASSVATAPTSTDTQYF. CDR3 nucleotide sequence: TGTGCCAGCAGCGTAGCTACAGCTCCCACTAGCACAGATACGCAGTATTTT.

This chain uses TRBV10-2 with TRBJ2-7; no definite D call. The CDR3 spans 14 residues. The V and J ends lost 0 bases and 2 bases respectively, with 8 bases between them. From germline, CDR1 is WSHSY and CDR2 SAAADI. CDR3 protein: CASSESYSPYEQYF. In nucleotides, the CDR3 is TGCGCCAGCAGTGAGTCCTACTCCCCCTACGAGCAGTACTTC.

The chain has TRBV5-8 and TRBJ2-6, with TRBD1 identical over 11 bases. Germline trimming cut 0 bases from V and 0 bases from J; bases unmatched to any gene: 5. The germline V gene has CDR1 SGHTS and CDR2 YDEGEE. This CDR3 has 19 residues. CDR3 sequence reads: CASSLGTGGPSSGANVLTF. The CDR3 nucleotides are TGTGCCAGCAGCTTGGGGACAGGGGGCCCGAGCTCTGGGGCCAACGTCCTGACTTTC.

The rearrangement links TRBV19 to TRBJ2-1, with D maybe TRBD2 (7 bases). Germline V gives CDR1 LNHDA, CDR2 SQIVND (reference sequence). The CDR3 runs 15 residues. Trimming pared 8 bases from V and 0 bases from J, leaving 14 bases between. CDR3 nucleotides: TGTGCCAGTGTTGGGGGAGGGGGCTCCTACAATGAGCAGTTCTTC. It translates to CASVGGGGSYNEQFF.

The rearrangement joins TRBV28 to TRBJ2-3, with no clear D. The germline V gene has CDR1 MDHEN and CDR2 SYDVKM. V shed 6 bases and J shed 4 bases, with 11 bases lying between them. This CDR3 is 13 amino acids long. For the CDR3, the DNA is TGTGCCAGCAGCATTGGGGTCCCAGATACGCAGTATTTT. Protein: CASSIGVPDTQYF. The full variable domain, rest sourced from reference TRBV28 and TRBJ2-3, is DVKVTQSSRYLVKRTGEKVFLECVQDMDHENMFWYRQDPGLGLRLIYFSYDVKMKEKGDIPEGYSVSREKKERFSLILESASTNQTSMYLCASSIGVPDTQYFGPGTRLTVL.

For this clone: This sample also contains other DNA sequences that code for the same CDR3. The chain employs TRBV20-1 and TRBJ1-1; the D is unclear. V was trimmed by 3 bases and J by 2 bases, leaving 4 bases between them. There are 11 residues in the CDR3. Germline CDR1 reads DFQATT; CDR2 reads SNEGSKA (reference sequence). CDR3 nucleotides: TGCAGTGCTAGCGGAAACACTGAAGCTTTCTTT. This encodes CSASGNTEAFF.

This sequence joins TRBV5-6 and TRBJ1-4, with a weak D call TRBD1 (6 bases). Per the germline V gene, CDR1 is SGHDT and CDR2 is YYEEEE. V lost 4 bases and J lost 4, with 14 bases in between. The CDR3 loop spans 15 amino acids. DNA for the CDR3: TGTGCCAGCAGCCCTTGGGGGGCTAGTAATGAAAAACTGTTTTTT. Translated, it gives CASSPWGASNEKLFF.

CDR3 sequence: CASSPFGGASYEQYF. The CDR3, as DNA: TGTGCCAGCAGTCCCTTTGGGGGGGCATCCTACGAGCAGTACTTC. V gene TRBV28 combines with J gene TRBJ2-7, with D possibly being TRBD2 (7 bases). Trimming cost V 5 bases and J 1 base, with 15 bases left between them. Germline V gives CDR1 MDHEN, CDR2 SYDVKM. The CDR3 runs 15 residues.

This chain links TRBV28 with TRBJ2-2; D gene ambiguous. CDR1 MDHEN and CDR2 SYDVKM come from the germline V gene. This CDR3 has 12 amino acids. Trimming removed 6 bases at V and 4 bases at J, with 6 bases between. CDR3 DNA: TGTGCCAGCAGGCGGAGCACCGGGGAGCTGTTTTTT. Encoded protein: CASRRSTGELFF.

As DNA, the CDR3 is TGTGCCAGCAGTGAACGAGGGTTGTACACCGGGGAGCTGTTTTTT. Its protein is CASSERGLYTGELFF. The J gene is TRBJ2-2, the V gene TRBV6-1; possible D gene TRBD2, 5 bases. Per the germline V gene, CDR1 is MNHNS and CDR2 is SASEGT. The CDR3 spans 15 residues. V was trimmed by 2 bases and J by 3 bases, leaving 10 bases between them.

V gene TRBV5-6 combines with J gene TRBJ2-5, with 15 nucleotides matching TRBD2. Trimming removed 4 bases from V and 4 bases from J; junction bases left unmatched: 2. The CDR3 contains 15 residues. Looked up from germline, CDR1 is SGHDT and CDR2 is YYEEEE. CDR3 sequence reads: CASSKGLAGGETQYF. DNA for the CDR3: TGTGCCAGCAGCAAGGGACTAGCGGGAGGAGAGACCCAGTACTTC.

The V gene is TRBV28, the J gene TRBJ2-7; 7 bases are a match to TRBD1. CDR3 length: 13 residues. Looked up from germline, CDR1 is MDHEN and CDR2 is SYDVKM. V was pared by 7 bases and J by 1 base, with 4 bases of the junction left unmatched. The CDR3, as DNA: TGTGCCAGCACCCCGGGACAGTCCTACGAGCAGTACTTC. This gives the protein CASTPGQSYEQYF.

A note on this clone: The identical CDR3 is also encoded by other nucleotide sequences in the sample. The rearrangement links TRBV7-8 to TRBJ2-7; D unclear. The CDR3 is made up of 11 amino acids. Trimming took off 2 bases at V and 6 bases at J, with 5 bases between the two ends. Germline values: CDR1 SGHVS, CDR2 FQNEAQ. CDR3 sequence (DNA): TGTGCCAGCAGCTTACGTGGCGAGCAGTACTTC. Translated, it gives CASSLRGEQYF.

The J gene is TRBJ2-7, the V gene TRBV2; the D gene is possibly TRBD2 (6 bases). V lost 7 bases, J lost 4 bases, and 17 bases lay in between. This CDR3 contains 14 residues. Germline lookup yields CDR1 SNHLY and CDR2 FYNNEI. The CDR3 DNA sequence: TGTGCCAGCAAGGAGGGCGCTACGCCTTACGAGCAGTACTTC. Protein sequence: CASKEGATPYEQYF.

The gene calls are TRBV6-2 or TRBV6-3 and TRBJ1-5; possibly TRBD1 for D (5 bases). Trimming stripped 2 bases from V and 1 base from J, with 12 bases between. Per germline, CDR1 MNHEY and CDR2 SVGEGT. This CDR3 is built from 16 residues. The CDR3 DNA reads as TGTGCCAGCAGTTACAGGTCAGGGCGGAGCAATCAGCCCCAGCATTTT. Translation gives CASSYRSGRSNQPQHF.